The clone carrying this TCR beta chain was detected only a few times. The antigen remains undetermined. This specimen comes from a study of breast tumors, draining lymph nodes, adjacent tissues. Study outcomes and limitations: Tumor repertoires ranked between lymph nodes and nontumor tissue in diversity, with V and J gene preferences. Tumor and nontumor repertoires were significantly more similar in luminal-like than in basal-like breast cancer. Tumor T cell lymph node origin was a supported hypothesis, not proven. Most tumor T cells seemingly derive from lymph node, then expand in tumor.

TCRdb reprocessed the multiplex PCR reads with MiXCR, giving one entry per CDR3 protein. The sample holds 190,000 or so distinct CDR3 sequences, roughly 31% seen once. The lymph nodes were axillary draining lymph nodes from breast cancer patients. V lost 2 bases and J 1 base, leaving 15 bases between the germline ends. Germline V gene data show CDR1 as MNHEY and CDR2 as SVGAGI. The CDR3 has 17 residues. The sample comprised axillary lymph node tissue. This clonotype originated in a female donor with breast cancer. Some clones in this sample may be carry-over from other donors' samples. The chain links TRBV6-5 to TRBJ2-4; possibly TRBD1 or TRBD2 for D (5 bases each). The CDR3 is CASSYGRGYAAKNIQYF. CDR3 nucleotides: TGTGCCAGCAGTTACGGTCGGGGCTACGCGGCCAAAAACATTCAGTACTTC.